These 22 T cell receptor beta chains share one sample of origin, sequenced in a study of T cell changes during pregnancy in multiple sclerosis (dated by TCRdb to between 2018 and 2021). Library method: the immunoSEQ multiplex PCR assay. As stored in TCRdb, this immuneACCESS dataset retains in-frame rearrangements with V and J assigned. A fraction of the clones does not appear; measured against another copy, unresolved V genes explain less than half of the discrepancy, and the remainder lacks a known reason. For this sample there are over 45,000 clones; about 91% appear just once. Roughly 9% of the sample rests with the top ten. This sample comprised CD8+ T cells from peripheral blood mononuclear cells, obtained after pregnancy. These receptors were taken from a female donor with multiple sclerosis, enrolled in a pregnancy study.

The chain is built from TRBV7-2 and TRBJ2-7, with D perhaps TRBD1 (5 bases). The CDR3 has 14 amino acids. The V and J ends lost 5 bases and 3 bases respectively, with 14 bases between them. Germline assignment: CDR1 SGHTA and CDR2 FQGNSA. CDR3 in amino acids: CASSPGATFYEQYF. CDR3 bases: TGTGCCAGCAGCCCTGGGGCCACTTTCTACGAGCAGTACTTC.

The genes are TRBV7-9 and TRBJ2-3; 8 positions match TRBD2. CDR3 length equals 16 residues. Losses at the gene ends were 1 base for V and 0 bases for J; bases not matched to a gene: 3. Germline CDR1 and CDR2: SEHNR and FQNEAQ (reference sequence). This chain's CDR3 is CASSLGLAGSTDTQYF. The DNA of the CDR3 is TGTGCCAGCAGCTTAGGGCTAGCGGGTAGCACAGATACGCAGTATTTT. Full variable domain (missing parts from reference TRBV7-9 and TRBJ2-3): DTGVSQNPRHKITKRGQNVTFRCDPISEHNRLYWYRQTLGQGPEFLTYFQNEAQLEKSRLLSDRFSAERPKGSFSTLEIQRTEQGDSAMYLCASSLGLAGSTDTQYFGPGTRLTVL.

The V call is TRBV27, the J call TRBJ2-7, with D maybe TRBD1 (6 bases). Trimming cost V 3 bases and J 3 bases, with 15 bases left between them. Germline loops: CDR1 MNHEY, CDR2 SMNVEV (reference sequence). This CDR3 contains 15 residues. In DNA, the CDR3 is TGTGCCAGCAGTTTTTCCCCCGGGACAATCTACGAGCAGTACTTC. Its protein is CASSFSPGTIYEQYF.

This chain's CDR3 is CASSFYYTF. CDR3 coding DNA: TGTGCCAGCAGCTTTTACTACACCTTC. This chain joins TRBV5-8 and TRBJ1-2; D unresolved. The germline CDR1 and CDR2 sequences are SGHTS and YDEGEE. V gave up 2 bases and J gave up 10 bases, with 3 bases separating them. The CDR3 runs 9 residues.

The CDR3 bases are TGTGCCAGCAGCTTCGGGGGGGGCTCCTACAATGAGCAGTTCTTC. Protein sequence: CASSFGGGSYNEQFF. This chain connects TRBV5-4 to TRBJ2-1; TRBD2 agrees at 8 bases. With 2 bases clipped from V and 0 bases from J, the junction kept 1 base outside the gene matches. Germline V gives CDR1 SGHNT, CDR2 YYREEE (reference sequence). The CDR3 runs 15 residues.

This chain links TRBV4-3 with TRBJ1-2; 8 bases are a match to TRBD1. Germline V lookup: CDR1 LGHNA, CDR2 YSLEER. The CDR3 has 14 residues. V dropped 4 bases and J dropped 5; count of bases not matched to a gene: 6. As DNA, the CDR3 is TGCGCCAGCAGCCCCGGACAGGGACGGTATGGCTACACCTTC. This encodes CASSPGQGRYGYTF.

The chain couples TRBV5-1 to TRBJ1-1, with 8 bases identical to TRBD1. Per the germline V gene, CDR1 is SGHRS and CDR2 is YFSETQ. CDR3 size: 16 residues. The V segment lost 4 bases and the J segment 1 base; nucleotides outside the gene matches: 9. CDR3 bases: TGCGCCAGCAGCCCCTGGACAGGGAAGGCGAACACTGAAGCTTTCTTT. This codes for CASSPWTGKANTEAFF.

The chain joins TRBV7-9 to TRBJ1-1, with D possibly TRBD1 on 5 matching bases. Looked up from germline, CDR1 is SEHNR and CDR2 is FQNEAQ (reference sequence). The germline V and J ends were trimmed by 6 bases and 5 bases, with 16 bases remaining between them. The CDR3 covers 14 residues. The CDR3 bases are TGTGCCAGCAGGGGGTCGGGGGGTGGAACTGAAGCTTTCTTT. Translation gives CASRGSGGGTEAFF.

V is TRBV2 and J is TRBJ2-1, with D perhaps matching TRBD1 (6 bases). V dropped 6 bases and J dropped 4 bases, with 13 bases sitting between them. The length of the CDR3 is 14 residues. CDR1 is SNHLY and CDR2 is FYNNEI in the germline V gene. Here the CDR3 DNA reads TGTGCCAGCAGGGAGGCAGGGGAATACAATGAGCAGTTCTTC. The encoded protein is CASREAGEYNEQFF.

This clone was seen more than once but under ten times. The DNA of the CDR3 is TGTGCCAGCAGCCACGAGAGTAGGGAGGCTGAAAAACTGTTTTTT. It encodes CASSHESREAEKLFF. The chain has TRBV7-9 and TRBJ1-4, with no clear D. Germline V CDR1 and CDR2: SEHNR, FQNEAQ (reference sequence). V lost 5 bases and J 7 bases, leaving 17 bases between the germline ends. The length of the CDR3 is 15 residues. Supplemented by reference TRBV7-9 and TRBJ1-4, the full variable domain reads DTGVSQNPRHKITKRGQNVTFRCDPISEHNRLYWYRQTLGQGPEFLTYFQNEAQLEKSRLLSDRFSAERPKGSFSTLEIQRTEQGDSAMYLCASSHESREAEKLFFGSGTQLSVL.

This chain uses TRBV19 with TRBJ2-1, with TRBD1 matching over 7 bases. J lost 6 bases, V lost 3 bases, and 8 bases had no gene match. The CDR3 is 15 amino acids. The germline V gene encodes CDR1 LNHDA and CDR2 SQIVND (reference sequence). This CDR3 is CASSIQGVFVNEQFF. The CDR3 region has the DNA TGTGCCAGTAGTATCCAGGGGGTATTTGTCAATGAGCAGTTCTTC.

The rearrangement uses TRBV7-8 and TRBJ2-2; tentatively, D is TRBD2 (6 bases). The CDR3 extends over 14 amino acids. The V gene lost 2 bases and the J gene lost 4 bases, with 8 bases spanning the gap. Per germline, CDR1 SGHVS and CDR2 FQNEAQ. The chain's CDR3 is CASSLRGGTGELFF. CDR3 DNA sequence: TGTGCCAGCAGCTTAAGGGGAGGCACCGGGGAGCTGTTTTTT.

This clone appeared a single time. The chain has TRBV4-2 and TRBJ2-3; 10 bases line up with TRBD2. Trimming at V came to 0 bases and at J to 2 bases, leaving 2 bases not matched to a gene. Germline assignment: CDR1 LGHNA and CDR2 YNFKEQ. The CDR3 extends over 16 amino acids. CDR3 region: CASSQDLAGDTDTQYF. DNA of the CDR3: TGTGCCAGCAGCCAAGACCTAGCGGGGGACACAGATACGCAGTATTTT.

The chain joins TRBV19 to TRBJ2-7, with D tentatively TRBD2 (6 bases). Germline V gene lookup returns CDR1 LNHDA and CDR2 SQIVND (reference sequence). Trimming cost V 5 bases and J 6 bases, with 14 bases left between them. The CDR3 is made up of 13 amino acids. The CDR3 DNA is TGTGCCAGTAGTCACTTGGGGGGACCCGAGCAGTACTTC. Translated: CASSHLGGPEQYF.

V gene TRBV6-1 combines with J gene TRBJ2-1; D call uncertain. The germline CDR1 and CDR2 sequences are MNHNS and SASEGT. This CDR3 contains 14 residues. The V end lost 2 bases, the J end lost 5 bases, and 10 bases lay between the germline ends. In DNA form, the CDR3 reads TGTGCCAGCAGTGAATTCGCAGAAAACAATGAGCAGTTCTTC. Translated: CASSEFAENNEQFF.

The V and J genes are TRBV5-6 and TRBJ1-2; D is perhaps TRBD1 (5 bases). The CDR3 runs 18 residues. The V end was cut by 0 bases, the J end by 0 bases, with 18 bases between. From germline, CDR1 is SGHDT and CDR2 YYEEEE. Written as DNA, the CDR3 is TGTGCCAGCAGCTTGGAAGCCACCGGCTGGGGCCCTAACTATGGCTACACCTTC. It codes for CASSLEATGWGPNYGYTF.

CDR3 region: CASSLWGGASDTQYF. CDR3 coding DNA: TGTGCCAGCAGCTTGTGGGGGGGGGCCTCAGATACGCAGTATTTT. The chain uses TRBV4-2 and TRBJ2-3, with D possibly TRBD2 on 7 matching bases. Trimming took off 5 bases at V and 4 bases at J, with 16 bases between the two ends. The CDR3 totals 15 residues. Germline CDR1 reads LGHNA; CDR2 reads YNFKEQ.

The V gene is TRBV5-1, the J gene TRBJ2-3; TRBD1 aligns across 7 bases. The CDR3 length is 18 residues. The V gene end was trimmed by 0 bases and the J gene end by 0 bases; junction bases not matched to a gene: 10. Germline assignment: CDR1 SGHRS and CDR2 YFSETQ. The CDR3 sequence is CASSLEGARDPSTDTQYF. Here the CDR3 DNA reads TGCGCCAGCAGCTTGGAGGGGGCGAGGGACCCTAGCACAGATACGCAGTATTTT.

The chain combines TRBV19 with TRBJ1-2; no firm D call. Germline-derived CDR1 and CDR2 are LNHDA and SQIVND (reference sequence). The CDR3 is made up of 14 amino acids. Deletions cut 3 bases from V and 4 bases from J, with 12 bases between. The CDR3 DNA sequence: TGTGCCAGTAGTATTGAAGGGAGCATCTATGGCTACACCTTC. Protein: CASSIEGSIYGYTF.

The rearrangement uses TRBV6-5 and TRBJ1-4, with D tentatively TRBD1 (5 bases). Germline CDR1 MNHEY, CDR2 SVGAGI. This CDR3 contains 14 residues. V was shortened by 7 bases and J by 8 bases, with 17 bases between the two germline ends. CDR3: CASIRQSAREKLFF. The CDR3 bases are TGTGCCAGCATCCGACAGTCCGCTAGAGAAAAACTGTTTTTT.

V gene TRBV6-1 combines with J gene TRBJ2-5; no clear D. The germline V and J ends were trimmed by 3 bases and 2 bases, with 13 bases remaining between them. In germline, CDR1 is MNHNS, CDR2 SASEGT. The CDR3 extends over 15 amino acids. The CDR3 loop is CASSETTGVQETQYF. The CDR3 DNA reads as TGTGCCAGCAGTGAGACGACTGGAGTACAAGAGACCCAGTACTTC.

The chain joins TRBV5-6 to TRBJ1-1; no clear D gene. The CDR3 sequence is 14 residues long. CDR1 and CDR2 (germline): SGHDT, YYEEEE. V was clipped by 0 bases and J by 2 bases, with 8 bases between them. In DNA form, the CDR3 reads TGTGCCAGCAGCTTGGGAGTTATCAACACTGAAGCTTTCTTT. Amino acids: CASSLGVINTEAFF.